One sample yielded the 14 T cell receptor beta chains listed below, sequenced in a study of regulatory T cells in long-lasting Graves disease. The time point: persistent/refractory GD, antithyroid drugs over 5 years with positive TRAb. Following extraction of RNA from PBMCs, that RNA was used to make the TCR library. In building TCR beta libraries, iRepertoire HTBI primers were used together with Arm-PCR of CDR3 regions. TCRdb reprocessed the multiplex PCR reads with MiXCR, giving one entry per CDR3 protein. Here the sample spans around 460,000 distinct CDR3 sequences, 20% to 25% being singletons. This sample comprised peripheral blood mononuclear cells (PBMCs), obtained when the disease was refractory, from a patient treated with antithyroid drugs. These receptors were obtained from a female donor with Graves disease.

CDR3 sequence (DNA): TGTGCCAGCAGCCTGAAACCGGGACAGGGTATATATGGCTACACCTTC. It codes for CASSLKPGQGIYGYTF. This chain uses TRBV14 with TRBJ1-2; 9 bases fit TRBD1. The length of the CDR3 is 16 residues. The V segment lost 4 bases and the J segment 5 bases; nucleotides outside the gene matches: 11. In germline, CDR1 is SGHDN, CDR2 FVKESK.

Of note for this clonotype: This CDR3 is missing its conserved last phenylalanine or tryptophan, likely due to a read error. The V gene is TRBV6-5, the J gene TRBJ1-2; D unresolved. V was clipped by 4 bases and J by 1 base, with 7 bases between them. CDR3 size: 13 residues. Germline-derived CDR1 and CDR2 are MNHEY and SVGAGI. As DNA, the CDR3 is TGTGCCAGCAGTTCCAGAGATAACTATGGCTACACCCTC. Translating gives CASSSRDNYGYTL.

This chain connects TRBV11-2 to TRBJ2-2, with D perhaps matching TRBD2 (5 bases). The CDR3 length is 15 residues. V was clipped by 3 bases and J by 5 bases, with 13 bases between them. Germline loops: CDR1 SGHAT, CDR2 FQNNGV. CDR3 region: CASSLSGLRTGELFF. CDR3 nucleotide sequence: TGTGCCAGCAGCTTGAGTGGACTTAGAACCGGGGAGCTGTTTTTT.

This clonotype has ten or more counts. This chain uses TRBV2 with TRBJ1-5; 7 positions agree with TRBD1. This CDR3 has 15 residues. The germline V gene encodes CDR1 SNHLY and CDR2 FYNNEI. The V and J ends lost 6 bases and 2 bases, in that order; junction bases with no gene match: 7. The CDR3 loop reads CASRGTAGGNQPQHF. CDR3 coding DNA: TGTGCCAGCAGGGGGACAGCAGGCGGCAATCAGCCCCAGCATTTT. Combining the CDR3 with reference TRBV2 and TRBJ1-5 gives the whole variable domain EPEVTQTPSHQVTQMGQEVILRCVPISNHLYFYWYRQILGQKVEFLVSFYNNEISEKSEIFDDQFSVERPDGSNFTLKIRSTKLEDSAMYFCASRGTAGGNQPQHFGDGTRLSIL.

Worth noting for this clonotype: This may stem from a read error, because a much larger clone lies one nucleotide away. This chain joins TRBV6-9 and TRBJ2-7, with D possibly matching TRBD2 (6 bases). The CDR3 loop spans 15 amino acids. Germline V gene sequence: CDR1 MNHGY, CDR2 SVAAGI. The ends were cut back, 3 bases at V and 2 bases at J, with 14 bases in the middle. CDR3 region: CASSYGGTAAYEQYF. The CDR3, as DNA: TGTGCCAGCAGTTACGGCGGGACCGCCGCCTACGAGCAGTACTTC.

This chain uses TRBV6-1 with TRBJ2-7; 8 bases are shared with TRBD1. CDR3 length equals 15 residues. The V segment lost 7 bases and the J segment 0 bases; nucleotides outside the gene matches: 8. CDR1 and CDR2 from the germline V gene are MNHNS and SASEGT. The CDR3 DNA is TGTGCCAGCAACAGGGGACAGGTATACTCCTACGAGCAGTACTTC. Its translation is CASNRGQVYSYEQYF.

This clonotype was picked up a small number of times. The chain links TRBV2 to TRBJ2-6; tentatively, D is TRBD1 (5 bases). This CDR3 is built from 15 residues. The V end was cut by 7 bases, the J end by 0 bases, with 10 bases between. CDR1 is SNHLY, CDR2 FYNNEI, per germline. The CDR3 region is CASKRGPSGANVLTF. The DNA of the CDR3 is TGTGCCAGCAAAAGGGGTCCCTCTGGGGCCAACGTCCTGACTTTC.

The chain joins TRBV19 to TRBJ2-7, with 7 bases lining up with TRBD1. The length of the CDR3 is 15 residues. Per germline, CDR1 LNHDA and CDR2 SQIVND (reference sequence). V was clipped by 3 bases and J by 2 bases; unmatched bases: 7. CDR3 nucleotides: TGTGCCAGTAGTATCGGACAGGTTGGGACCTACGAGCAGTACTTC. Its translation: CASSIGQVGTYEQYF.

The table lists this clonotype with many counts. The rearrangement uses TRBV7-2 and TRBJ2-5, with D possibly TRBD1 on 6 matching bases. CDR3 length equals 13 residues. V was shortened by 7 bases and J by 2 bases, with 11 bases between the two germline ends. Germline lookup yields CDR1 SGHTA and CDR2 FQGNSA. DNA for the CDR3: TGTGCCAGCACCCGTGACAGGCAAGAGACCCAGTACTTC. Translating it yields CASTRDRQETQYF.

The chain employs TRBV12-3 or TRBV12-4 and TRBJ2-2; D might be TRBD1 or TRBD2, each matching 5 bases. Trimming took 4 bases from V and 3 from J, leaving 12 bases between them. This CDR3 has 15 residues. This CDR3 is CASSSTGLYTGELFF. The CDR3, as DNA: TGTGCCAGCAGTTCTACGGGGCTCTACACCGGGGAGCTGTTTTTT.

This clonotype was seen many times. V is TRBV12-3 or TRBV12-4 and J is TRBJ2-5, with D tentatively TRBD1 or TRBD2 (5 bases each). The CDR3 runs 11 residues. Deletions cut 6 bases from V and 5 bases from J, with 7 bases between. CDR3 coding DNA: TGTGCCAGCAGCTGGGGGGAGACCCAGTACTTC. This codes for CASSWGETQYF.

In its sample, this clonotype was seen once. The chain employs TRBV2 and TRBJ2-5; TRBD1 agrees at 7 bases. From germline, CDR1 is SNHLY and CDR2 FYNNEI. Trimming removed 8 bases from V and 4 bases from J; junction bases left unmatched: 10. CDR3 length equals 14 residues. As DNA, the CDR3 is TGTGCCAGCGGGCCAAGGGGGCTGGGAGAGACCCAGTACTTC. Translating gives CASGPRGLGETQYF. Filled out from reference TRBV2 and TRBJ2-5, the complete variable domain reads EPEVTQTPSHQVTQMGQEVILRCVPISNHLYFYWYRQILGQKVEFLVSFYNNEISEKSEIFDDQFSVERPDGSNFTLKIRSTKLEDSAMYFCASGPRGLGETQYFGPGTRLLVL.

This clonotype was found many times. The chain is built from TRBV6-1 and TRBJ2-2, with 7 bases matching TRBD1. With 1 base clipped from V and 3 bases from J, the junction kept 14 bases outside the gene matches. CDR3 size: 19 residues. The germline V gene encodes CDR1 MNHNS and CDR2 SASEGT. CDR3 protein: CASSEGLPPTGSYTGELFF. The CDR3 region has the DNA TGTGCCAGCAGTGAAGGGTTGCCCCCGACAGGGTCGTACACCGGGGAGCTGTTTTTT.

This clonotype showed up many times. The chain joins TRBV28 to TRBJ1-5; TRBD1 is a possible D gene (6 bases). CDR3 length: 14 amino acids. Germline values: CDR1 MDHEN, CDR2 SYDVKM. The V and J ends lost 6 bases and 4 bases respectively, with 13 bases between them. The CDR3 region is CASSTDRHNQPQHF. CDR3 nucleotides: TGTGCCAGCAGCACCGACAGGCATAATCAGCCCCAGCATTTT.